The 26 T cell receptor beta chains below were found in one sample sequenced in a study of human T cells and chemical hapten exposure. MiXCR was run by TCRdb on the RACE reads, yielding one entry per CDR3 protein. There are 40,000 to 50,000 distinct CDR3 sequences in the sample; over 3.5% occur only once, and 20% to 30% lies in the top ten. Time point defined: patch test 1, 2 weeks after DPC sensitization. Sample treatment: therapeutic diphenylcyclopropenone sensitization with weekly scalp DPC. The template was total RNA from unfractionated whole blood. The specimen comprised whole blood, sampled in connection with sensitization to the hapten diphenylcyclopropenone (DPC). These receptors came from a man aged 45-60 years with alopecia areata. Some clones in this sample may be carry-over from other donors' samples.

In this sample, this clonotype turned up many times. The rearrangement uses TRBV7-9 and TRBJ1-1; D is ambiguous. In germline, CDR1 is SEHNR, CDR2 FQNEAQ (reference sequence). Trimming stripped 3 bases from V and 1 base from J, with 9 bases between. The CDR3 runs 14 residues. The CDR3 DNA follows: TGTGCCAGCAGCTTGCGCCAGGCGAACACTGAAGCTTTCTTT. Translated, it gives CASSLRQANTEAFF.

The chain is built from TRBV7-9 and TRBJ2-3; 12 bases map to TRBD2. V shed 0 bases, J shed 0 bases, and the junction held 1 base outside the gene matches. Germline V gene sequence: CDR1 SEHNR, CDR2 FQNEAQ (reference sequence). CDR3 length: 17 residues. In DNA form, the CDR3 reads TGTGCCAGCAGCTTAGCGCTAGCGGGGGGGAGCACAGATACGCAGTATTTT. This codes for CASSLALAGGSTDTQYF.

This clonotype was detected ten times or more. J is TRBJ2-5 and V is TRBV28; D possibly corresponds to TRBD2 (5 bases). The germline V and J ends were trimmed by 7 bases and 0 bases, with 15 bases remaining between them. The length of the CDR3 is 15 residues. In germline, CDR1 is MDHEN, CDR2 SYDVKM. CDR3 DNA sequence: TGTGCCAGCACCGGGAAAGGAGCGTACCAAGAGACCCAGTACTTC. This codes for CASTGKGAYQETQYF. Together with reference TRBV28 and TRBJ2-5, the CDR3 gives the full variable domain: DVKVTQSSRYLVKRTGEKVFLECVQDMDHENMFWYRQDPGLGLRLIYFSYDVKMKEKGDIPEGYSVSREKKERFSLILESASTNQTSMYLCASTGKGAYQETQYFGPGTRLLVL.

This clonotype was recorded many times. V is TRBV9 and J is TRBJ1-6, with 9 nucleotides matching TRBD1. The germline V gene has CDR1 SGDLS and CDR2 YYNGEE. The ends lost 3 bases at V and 6 bases at J; junction bases unmatched: 13. This CDR3 has 18 residues. As DNA, the CDR3 is TGTGCCAGCAGCGAAGCGCCGGGAGCACAGGGGGCTAATTCACCCCTCCACTTT. Its translation is CASSEAPGAQGANSPLHF.

This clonotype was seen repeatedly, ten times or more. V is TRBV27 and J is TRBJ1-1; 7 positions match TRBD1. V lost 4 bases to trimming and J lost 2 bases; unmatched junction nucleotides: 7. This CDR3 is built from 15 residues. Per the germline V gene, CDR1 is MNHEY and CDR2 is SMNVEV (reference sequence). CDR3 in DNA: TGTGCCAGCAGTTCCCTGACAGGGATAAACACTGAAGCTTTCTTT. This encodes CASSSLTGINTEAFF.

The V gene is TRBV7-2, the J gene TRBJ1-1, with D possibly being TRBD1 (6 bases). Trimming pared 4 bases from V and 1 base from J, leaving 13 bases between. The germline V gene encodes CDR1 SGHTA and CDR2 FQGNSA. The CDR3 length is 15 residues. The CDR3 loop reads CASSSLSQGNTEAFF. Written as DNA, the CDR3 is TGTGCCAGCAGCTCCTTATCACAGGGGAACACTGAAGCTTTCTTT.

This clonotype was counted only a few times. The chain uses TRBV27 and TRBJ2-1; 9 nucleotides align to TRBD1. Germline CDR1 and CDR2: MNHEY and SMNVEV (reference sequence). The V gene end was trimmed by 3 bases and the J gene end by 2 bases; junction bases not matched to a gene: 2. The CDR3 runs 15 residues. The CDR3 spells CASSFGTGTYNEQFF. For the CDR3, the DNA is TGTGCCAGCAGTTTTGGGACAGGGACCTACAATGAGCAGTTCTTC.

This clonotype was counted at least ten times. The chain couples TRBV20-1 to TRBJ2-1; TRBD2 agrees at 12 bases. Germline loops: CDR1 DFQATT, CDR2 SNEGSKA (reference sequence). The length of the CDR3 is 15 residues. V shed 2 bases, J shed 4 bases, and the junction held 3 bases outside the gene matches. CDR3 amino acids: CSARLTSGGYNEQFF. The CDR3 coding sequence is TGCAGTGCTAGACTAACTAGCGGGGGGTACAATGAGCAGTTCTTC.

This clonotype has ten or more counts. The chain uses TRBV6-5 and TRBJ1-6; D not certain. Trimming removed 0 bases at V and 0 bases at J, with 18 bases between. CDR3 size: 20 residues. CDR1 and CDR2 from the germline V gene are MNHEY and SVGAGI. The CDR3 nucleotides are TGTGCCAGCAGTTACTCGGGAGTGGTAGGGCGGAGCTCCTATAATTCACCCCTCCACTTT. Translation gives CASSYSGVVGRSSYNSPLHF.

This clonotype occurred many times. The V call is TRBV7-9, the J call TRBJ2-3; the match to TRBD2 covers 13 bases. Germline V lookup: CDR1 SEHNR, CDR2 FQNEAQ (reference sequence). Unmatched junction bases numbered 6, after V lost 4 bases and J lost 11 bases. The CDR3 contains 14 residues. CDR3 in DNA: TGTGCCAGCAGCTCTGGGACTAGCGGGGTAAGGCAGTATTTT. This sequence encodes CASSSGTSGVRQYF.

This clonotype was counted many times. The rearrangement joins TRBV27 to TRBJ1-1; the D gene is possibly TRBD1 (5 bases). This CDR3 comprises 14 residues. Germline assignment: CDR1 MNHEY and CDR2 SMNVEV (reference sequence). V gave up 3 bases and J gave up 0 bases, with 8 bases separating them. The CDR3 protein is CASSLPGLNTEAFF. The CDR3 region has the DNA TGTGCCAGCAGTTTGCCGGGGCTGAACACTGAAGCTTTCTTT.

In this sample, this clonotype turned up many times. The rearrangement joins TRBV28 to TRBJ2-3, with a tentative D call TRBD2 (6 bases). The CDR3 has 16 amino acids. Trimming took 6 bases from V and 3 from J, leaving 19 bases between them. Germline V gives CDR1 MDHEN, CDR2 SYDVKM. The CDR3 sequence is CASSNPPPGVTDTQYF. The CDR3 DNA reads TGTGCCAGCAGCAATCCCCCTCCGGGAGTAACAGATACGCAGTATTTT.

V usage is TRBV3-1 and J usage is TRBJ1-4; D gene uncertain. Germline CDR1 and CDR2: LGHDT and YNNKEL (reference sequence). This CDR3 contains 14 residues. V dropped 1 base and J dropped 8 bases, with 11 bases sitting between them. CDR3 residues: CASSQGRVTEKLFF. CDR3 in DNA: TGTGCCAGCAGCCAAGGTCGAGTCACGGAAAAACTGTTTTTT.

This clonotype was recorded many times. DNA for the CDR3: TGCGCCAGCAGCCGTGAGAGTGTTAACTATGGCTACACCTTC. As protein: CASSRESVNYGYTF. V is TRBV4-1 and J is TRBJ1-2; D is unclear. V lost 4 bases to trimming and J lost 1 base, with 10 bases between them. The CDR3 covers 14 residues. Germline CDR1 and CDR2: MGHRA and YSYEKL.

The table lists this clonotype with many counts. At one boundary the junction diverges from the germline segment, which might be a read error. V usage is TRBV2 and J usage is TRBJ2-1; the match to TRBD1 covers 10 bases. This CDR3 contains 15 residues. Germline V gene sequence: CDR1 SNHLY, CDR2 FYNNEI. The CDR3 here is CASTEDRGPYNEQFF. CDR3 coding DNA: TGTGCCAGCACTGAAGACAGGGGGCCTTACAATGAGCAGTTCTTC.

In this sample, this clonotype turned up many times. The gene calls are TRBV7-2 and TRBJ2-3, with 8 bases matching TRBD2. Germline CDR1 is SGHTA and CDR2 is FQGNSA. The CDR3 is 15 residues long. With V trimmed by 2 bases and J by 4 bases, 5 bases remained unmatched. The CDR3 sequence: CASSLWTSIPDTQYF. In DNA, the CDR3 is TGTGCCAGCAGCTTATGGACTAGCATCCCAGATACGCAGTATTTT. The variable domain in full, completed from reference TRBV7-2 and TRBJ2-3, reads GAGVSQSPSNKVTEKGKDVELRCDPISGHTALYWYRQSLGQGLEFLIYFQGNSAPDKSGLPSDRFSAERTGGSVSTLTIQRTQQEDSAVYLCASSLWTSIPDTQYFGPGTRLTVL.

This clonotype came up many times. The chain links TRBV12-3 or TRBV12-4 to TRBJ1-5; 9 bases fit TRBD1. The CDR3 runs to 17 residues. V lost 6 bases to trimming and J lost 3 bases; unmatched junction nucleotides: 12. CDR3 bases: TGTGCCAGCAGCCTTTTCCCGACAGGGGGTGACAATCAGCCCCAGCATTTT. The encoded protein is CASSLFPTGGDNQPQHF.

This clonotype was seen a handful of times. This sequence joins TRBV7-8 and TRBJ1-2; D remains ambiguous. This CDR3 comprises 16 residues. The germline CDR1 and CDR2 sequences are SGHVS and FQNEAQ. Trimming pared 1 base from V and 2 bases from J, leaving 14 bases between. CDR3 protein: CASSLEIIPANYGYTF. The CDR3 DNA follows: TGTGCCAGCAGCTTAGAAATCATCCCCGCCAACTATGGCTACACCTTC.

This chain links TRBV12-3 or TRBV12-4 with TRBJ2-1; 12 bases are a match to TRBD2. V shed 5 bases, J shed 5 bases, and the junction held 7 bases outside the gene matches. This CDR3 is built from 16 residues. The CDR3 loop is CASSQRTSGTNNEQFF. The CDR3 DNA reads TGTGCCAGCAGTCAACGGACTAGCGGGACAAACAATGAGCAGTTCTTC.

This clonotype was seen repeatedly, ten times or more. The chain recombines TRBV4-3 with TRBJ2-7; D not resolved. Trimming took off 0 bases at V and 10 bases at J, with 19 bases between the two ends. CDR3 length: 15 amino acids. CDR1 is LGHNA, CDR2 YSLEER, per germline. CDR3 DNA sequence: TGCGCCAGCAGCCAAGATCGCGGCAGCCACTCCTTACAGTACTTC. Residues: CASSQDRGSHSLQYF.

This clonotype showed up many times. The rearrangement uses TRBV3-1 and TRBJ1-1; TRBD1 matches 10 bases. Germline assignment: CDR1 LGHDT and CDR2 YNNKEL (reference sequence). The V and J ends lost 3 bases and 5 bases, in that order; junction bases with no gene match: 3. The CDR3 is 14 amino acids. DNA of the CDR3: TGTGCCAGCAGCCAGGAGGACAGGGGGACTGAAGCTTTCTTT. Translated, it gives CASSQEDRGTEAFF.

There are many counts of this clonotype. The chain joins TRBV27 to TRBJ1-1, with D perhaps matching TRBD1 (6 bases). The V end lost 6 bases, the J end lost 0 bases, and 11 bases lay between the germline ends. The CDR3 runs to 14 residues. The V gene's germline CDR1 is MNHEY and CDR2 SMNVEV (reference sequence). The CDR3, as DNA: TGTGCCAGCAGGCGGGACACCGTGAACACTGAAGCTTTCTTT. Translated, it gives CASRRDTVNTEAFF.

This clonotype was detected a few times. The J gene is TRBJ1-2, the V gene TRBV19; tentative D call: TRBD1 (5 bases). The CDR3 length is 15 residues. Per germline, CDR1 LNHDA and CDR2 SQIVND (reference sequence). V gave up 9 bases and J gave up 4 bases, with 21 bases separating them. CDR3 nucleotide sequence: TGTGCCAGCATCCCGGGACGAGCGGTCTTCTATGGCTACACCTTC. It specifies CASIPGRAVFYGYTF. Based on the CDR3 plus reference TRBV19 and TRBJ1-2, the full variable domain is DGGITQSPKYLFRKEGQNVTLSCEQNLNHDAMYWYRQDPGQGLRLIYYSQIVNDFQKGDIAEGYSVSREKKESFPLTVTSAQKNPTAFYLCASIPGRAVFYGYTFGSGTRLTVV.

Many counts were recorded for this clonotype. The chain carries TRBV29-1 and TRBJ2-5; TRBD1 agrees at 11 bases. With 1 base clipped from V and 4 bases from J, the junction kept 5 bases outside the gene matches. This CDR3 is built from 15 residues. Germline V gene data show CDR1 as SQVTM and CDR2 as ANQGSEA. CDR3: CSVEAVGTGGETQYF. The CDR3 bases are TGCAGCGTTGAAGCCGTGGGGACAGGGGGAGAGACCCAGTACTTC.

This clonotype occurred many times. The V gene is TRBV12-5, the J gene TRBJ1-1; tentative D call: TRBD1 (6 bases). There are 12 residues in the CDR3. In germline, CDR1 is LGHNT, CDR2 FRNRAP. V lost 6 bases to trimming and J lost 11 bases, with 16 bases between them. CDR3 in DNA: TGTGCTAGTGGCCAGGCGGGGGGGCAGGCTTTCTTT. It yields the protein CASGQAGGQAFF.

This clonotype has ten or more counts. The V and J genes are TRBV28 and TRBJ2-1, with 7 nucleotides matching TRBD2. V lost 7 bases and J lost 2; bases outside the gene matches: 11. The CDR3 has 16 amino acids. CDR1 and CDR2 from the germline V gene are MDHEN and SYDVKM. This chain's CDR3 is CASINRAGEAYNEQFF. The CDR3 coding sequence is TGTGCCAGCATCAACCGGGCGGGGGAAGCCTACAATGAGCAGTTCTTC. The full variable domain, rest sourced from reference TRBV28 and TRBJ2-1, is DVKVTQSSRYLVKRTGEKVFLECVQDMDHENMFWYRQDPGLGLRLIYFSYDVKMKEKGDIPEGYSVSREKKERFSLILESASTNQTSMYLCASINRAGEAYNEQFFGPGTRLTVL.